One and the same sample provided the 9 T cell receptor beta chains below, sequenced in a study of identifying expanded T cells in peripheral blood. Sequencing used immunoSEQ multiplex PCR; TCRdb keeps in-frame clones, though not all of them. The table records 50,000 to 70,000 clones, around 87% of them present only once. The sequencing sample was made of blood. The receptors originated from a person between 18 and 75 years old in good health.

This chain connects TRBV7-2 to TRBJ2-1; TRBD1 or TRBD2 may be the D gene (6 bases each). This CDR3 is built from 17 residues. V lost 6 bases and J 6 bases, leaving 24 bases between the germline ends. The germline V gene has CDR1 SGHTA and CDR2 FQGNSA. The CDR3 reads CASSHLLPGASSNEQFF. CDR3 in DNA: TGTGCCAGCAGTCACCTACTCCCGGGGGCTAGCTCCAATGAGCAGTTCTTC.

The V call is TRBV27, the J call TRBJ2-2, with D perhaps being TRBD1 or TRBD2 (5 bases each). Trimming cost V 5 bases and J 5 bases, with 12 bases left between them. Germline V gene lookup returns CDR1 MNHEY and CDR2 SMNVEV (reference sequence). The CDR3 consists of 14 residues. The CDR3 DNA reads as TGTGCCAGCAGTACCGGGACCTCAACCGGGGAGCTGTTTTTT. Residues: CASSTGTSTGELFF.

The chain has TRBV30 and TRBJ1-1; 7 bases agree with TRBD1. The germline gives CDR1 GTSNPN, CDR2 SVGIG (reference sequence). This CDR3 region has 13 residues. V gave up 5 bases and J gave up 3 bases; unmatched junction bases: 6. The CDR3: CAWGLTGDTEAFF. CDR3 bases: TGTGCCTGGGGTTTAACAGGGGACACTGAAGCTTTCTTT.

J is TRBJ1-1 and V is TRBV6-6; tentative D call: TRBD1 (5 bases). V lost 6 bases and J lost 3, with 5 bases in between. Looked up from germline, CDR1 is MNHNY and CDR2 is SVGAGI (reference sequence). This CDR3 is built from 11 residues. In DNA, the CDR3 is TGTGCCAGCAGGGGGGACACTGAAGCTTTCTTT. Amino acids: CASRGDTEAFF.

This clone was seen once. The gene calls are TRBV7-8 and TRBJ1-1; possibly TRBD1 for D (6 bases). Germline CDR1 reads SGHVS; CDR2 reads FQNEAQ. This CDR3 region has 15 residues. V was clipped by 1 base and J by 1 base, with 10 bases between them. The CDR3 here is CASSLGVGGNTEAFF. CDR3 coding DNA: TGTGCCAGCAGCTTAGGGGTAGGGGGGAACACTGAAGCTTTCTTT. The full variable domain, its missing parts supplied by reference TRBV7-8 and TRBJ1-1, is GAGVSQSPRYKVAKRGQDVALRCDPISGHVSLFWYQQALGQGPEFLTYFQNEAQLDKSGLPSDRFFAERPEGSVSTLKIQRTQQEDSAVYLCASSLGVGGNTEAFFGQGTRLTVV.

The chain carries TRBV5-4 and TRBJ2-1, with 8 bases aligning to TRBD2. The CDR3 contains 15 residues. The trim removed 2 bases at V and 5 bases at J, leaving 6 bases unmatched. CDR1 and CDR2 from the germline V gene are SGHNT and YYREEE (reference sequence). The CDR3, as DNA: TGTGCCAGCAGCTTCCCGGGACTAGATAACAATGAGCAGTTCTTC. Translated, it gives CASSFPGLDNNEQFF.

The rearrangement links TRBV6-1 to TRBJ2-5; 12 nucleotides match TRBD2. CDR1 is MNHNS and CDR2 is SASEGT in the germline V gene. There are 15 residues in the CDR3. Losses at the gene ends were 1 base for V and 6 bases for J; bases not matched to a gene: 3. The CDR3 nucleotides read TGTGCCAGCAGTGAAGGGACTAGCGGGGAAAAGACCCAGTACTTC. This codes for CASSEGTSGEKTQYF.

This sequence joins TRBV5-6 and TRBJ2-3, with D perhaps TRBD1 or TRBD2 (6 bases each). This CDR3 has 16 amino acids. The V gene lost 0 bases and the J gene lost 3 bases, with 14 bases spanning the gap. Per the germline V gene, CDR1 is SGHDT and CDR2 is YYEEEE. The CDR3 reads CASSLGGGFLTDTQYF. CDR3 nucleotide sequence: TGTGCCAGCAGCTTGGGAGGGGGGTTTTTGACAGATACGCAGTATTTT.

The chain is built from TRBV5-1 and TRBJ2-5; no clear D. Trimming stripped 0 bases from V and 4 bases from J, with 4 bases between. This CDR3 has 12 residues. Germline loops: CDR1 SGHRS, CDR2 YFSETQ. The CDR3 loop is CASSLDRETQYF. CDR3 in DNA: TGCGCCAGCAGCTTGGATCGAGAGACCCAGTACTTC.